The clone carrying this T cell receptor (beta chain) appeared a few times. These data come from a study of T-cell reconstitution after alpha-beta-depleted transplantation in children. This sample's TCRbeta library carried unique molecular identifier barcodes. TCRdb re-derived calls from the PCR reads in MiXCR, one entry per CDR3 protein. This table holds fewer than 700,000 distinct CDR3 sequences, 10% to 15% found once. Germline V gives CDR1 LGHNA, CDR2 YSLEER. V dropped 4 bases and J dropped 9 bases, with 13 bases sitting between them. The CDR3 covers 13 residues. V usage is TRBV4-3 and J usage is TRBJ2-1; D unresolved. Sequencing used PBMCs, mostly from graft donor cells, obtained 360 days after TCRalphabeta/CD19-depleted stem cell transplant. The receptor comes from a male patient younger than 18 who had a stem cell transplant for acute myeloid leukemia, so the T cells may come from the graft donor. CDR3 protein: CASSPHYSGEQFF. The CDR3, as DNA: TGCGCCAGCAGCCCTCACTACTCCGGTGAGCAGTTCTTC.